This passage covers 26 T cell receptor beta chains from one sample sequenced in a study of cytomegalovirus exposure and HLA in healthy donors. This PCR relied on a set of 60 Vbeta primers and 13 Jbeta primers. Using immunoSEQ multiplex PCR, the repertoire was profiled, and TCRdb retains in-frame clones only, with some absent. The profile shows 95,000 to 110,000 clones, 82% of them singletons. The sample was PBMCs. The receptors here all came from a man aged 30 to 45 in good health and CMV-seropositive.

The chain employs TRBV25-1 and TRBJ1-2; 8 bases match TRBD1. Germline CDR1 is MGHDK and CDR2 is SYGVNS. This CDR3 contains 15 residues. The V and J ends lost 1 base and 6 bases, in that order; junction bases with no gene match: 7. The DNA for the CDR3 is TGTGCCAGCAGTGAATTGGAGACAGGGGTCAATGGCTACACCTTC. Its protein is CASSELETGVNGYTF.

The V and J genes are TRBV5-4 and TRBJ2-7; TRBD2 matches at 8 bases. This CDR3 region has 16 residues. The junction had 10 bases not matched to a gene; V was cut back by 0 bases and J by 5 bases. CDR1 and CDR2 (germline): SGHNT, YYREEE (reference sequence). CDR3 region: CASSLDRRGGLNEQYF. CDR3 bases: TGTGCCAGCAGCTTGGATCGCCGGGGGGGCCTCAACGAGCAGTACTTC.

The V gene is TRBV10-3, the J gene TRBJ1-3; 7 nucleotides agree with TRBD1. From germline, CDR1 is ENHRY and CDR2 SYGVKD. The CDR3 runs 16 residues. V lost 6 bases to trimming and J lost 2 bases; unmatched junction nucleotides: 10. The CDR3 spells CAISRTGARPGNTIYF. The CDR3 DNA reads as TGTGCCATCAGCCGAACAGGGGCCCGCCCTGGAAACACCATATATTTT.

This chain uses TRBV18 with TRBJ2-5, with 10 bases that match TRBD1. CDR3 size: 16 residues. Trimming cost V 5 bases and J 1 base; bases outside gene matches: 7. Per germline, CDR1 KGHSH and CDR2 LQKENI. The CDR3 DNA reads TGTGCCAGCTCAAGTTTGGGACAGGGGACCCAAGAGACCCAGTACTTC. This translates into CASSSLGQGTQETQYF.

The chain has TRBV9 and TRBJ1-3; 10 bases align to TRBD1. This CDR3 region has 17 residues. The ends lost 4 bases at V and 1 base at J; junction bases unmatched: 8. CDR1 and CDR2 (germline): SGDLS, YYNGEE. This CDR3 is CASSTSTGQGSGNTIYF. The CDR3 DNA follows: TGTGCCAGCAGCACCTCCACGGGACAGGGGTCTGGAAACACCATATATTTT.

J is TRBJ1-3 and V is TRBV6-6; D is ambiguous. The CDR3 is made up of 15 amino acids. CDR1 is MNHNY, CDR2 SVGAGI, per germline (reference sequence). Trimming removed 5 bases at V and 0 bases at J, with 11 bases between. CDR3 nucleotide sequence: TGTGCCAGCAGTACTAAGTACGGCTCTGGAAACACCATATATTTT. It codes for CASSTKYGSGNTIYF.

J is TRBJ2-7 and V is TRBV29-1; 13 bases are shared with TRBD2. The germline gives CDR1 SQVTM, CDR2 ANQGSEA. J lost 0 bases, V lost 5 bases, and 1 base had no gene match. There are 14 residues in the CDR3. The CDR3 sequence: CSVWTSGGSYEQYF. The CDR3 bases are TGCAGCGTTTGGACTAGCGGGGGCTCCTACGAGCAGTACTTC.

As for this clone: A junction boundary mismatches the germline segment, possibly from a read error. The V and J genes are TRBV7-9 and TRBJ1-1, with D uncertain. The CDR3 runs 12 residues. CDR1 is SEHNR and CDR2 is FQNEAQ in the germline V gene (reference sequence). The CDR3 bases are TGTTCCAGCAGCTTCTGGGGAGGTGAAGCTTTCTTT. The encoded protein is CSSSFWGGEAFF.

V and J are TRBV4-2 and TRBJ1-2; TRBD1 matches at 8 bases. Germline assignment: CDR1 LGHNA and CDR2 YNFKEQ. CDR3 size: 17 residues. V shed 1 base and J 4 bases; nucleotides not matched to a gene: 11. The CDR3: CASSQVLTGTGLYGYTF. The DNA of the CDR3 is TGTGCCAGCAGCCAAGTTCTGACCGGGACAGGCCTCTATGGCTACACCTTC.

This clone was recorded only once. The chain recombines TRBV6-5 with TRBJ2-1; D remains ambiguous. The germline CDR1 and CDR2 sequences are MNHEY and SVGAGI. CDR3 length: 16 residues. V lost 0 bases to trimming and J lost 0 bases, with 9 bases between them. The CDR3 nucleotides read TGTGCCAGCAGTTACTCTATCGGTAGCTCCTACAATGAGCAGTTCTTC. The encoded protein is CASSYSIGSSYNEQFF.

The chain employs TRBV10-3 and TRBJ2-7; D is unresolved. Germline assignment: CDR1 ENHRY and CDR2 SYGVKD. The CDR3 totals 11 residues. Trimming removed 3 bases from V and 5 bases from J, with 5 bases in between. Here the CDR3 reads CAISEIDEQYF. CDR3 nucleotides: TGTGCCATCAGTGAAATCGACGAGCAGTACTTC.

The V gene is TRBV10-3, the J gene TRBJ2-2, with D hard to call. This CDR3 is built from 12 residues. Germline V gene sequence: CDR1 ENHRY, CDR2 SYGVKD. With 11 bases removed from V and 9 bases from J, the gap between germline ends came to 16 bases. The CDR3 nucleotides are TGTGCCCTAATGACCGAGGAGCGGGAGCTGTTTTTT. Its translation is CALMTEERELFF.

In regard to this clone: One end of the junction varies from germline; a read error may be responsible. V usage is TRBV7-9 and J usage is TRBJ2-2; TRBD2 matches 11 bases. Germline V CDR1 and CDR2: SEHNR, FQNEAQ (reference sequence). This CDR3 is 15 amino acids long. The CDR3 sequence: CSSSFLAGGPGELFF. Written as DNA, the CDR3 is TGTTCCAGCAGCTTCCTAGCGGGGGGCCCCGGGGAGCTGTTTTTT.

This chain joins TRBV4-1 and TRBJ2-6, with TRBD1 identical over 8 bases. V lost 0 bases, J lost 0 bases, and 4 bases stayed unmatched. Germline V lookup: CDR1 MGHRA, CDR2 YSYEKL. CDR3 size: 18 residues. The CDR3 bases are TGCGCCAGCAGCCAAGAAGACAGGGGTAGCTCTGGGGCCAACGTCCTGACTTTC. The encoded protein is CASSQEDRGSSGANVLTF.

The sample holds a few counts of this clone. The rearrangement uses TRBV7-9 and TRBJ1-1; D not resolved. Per germline, CDR1 SEHNR and CDR2 FQNEAQ (reference sequence). The CDR3 has 14 residues. With 2 bases removed from V and 1 base from J, the gap between germline ends came to 8 bases. The CDR3 region is CASSLTWANTEAFF. The CDR3 DNA is TGTGCCAGCAGCTTAACATGGGCGAACACTGAAGCTTTCTTT.

Worth noting for this clone: Other DNA sequences in the sample encode the same CDR3. V usage is TRBV5-1 and J usage is TRBJ1-2, with a weak D call TRBD1 (6 bases). Trimming cost V 0 bases and J 2 bases, with 8 bases left between them. This CDR3 spans 14 amino acids. In germline, CDR1 is SGHRS, CDR2 YFSETQ. The CDR3 spells CASSLGTANYGYTF. The CDR3 coding sequence is TGCGCCAGCAGCTTGGGGACAGCAAACTATGGCTACACCTTC.

The chain carries TRBV7-8 and TRBJ2-2; no reliable D call. V lost 2 bases, J lost 7 bases, and 11 bases lay in between. The CDR3 length is 14 residues. The germline V gene encodes CDR1 SGHVS and CDR2 FQNEAQ. CDR3 residues: CASSLSSRVGELFF. In DNA, the CDR3 is TGTGCCAGCAGCTTATCTTCACGCGTCGGGGAGCTGTTTTTT. Drawing the rest from reference TRBV7-8 and TRBJ2-2, the complete variable domain is GAGVSQSPRYKVAKRGQDVALRCDPISGHVSLFWYQQALGQGPEFLTYFQNEAQLDKSGLPSDRFFAERPEGSVSTLKIQRTQQEDSAVYLCASSLSSRVGELFFGEGSRLTVL.

This sequence joins TRBV15 and TRBJ2-5, with 9 bases lining up with TRBD2. Germline CDR1 is LNHNV and CDR2 is YYDKDF (reference sequence). The trim removed 5 bases at V and 7 bases at J, leaving 14 bases unmatched. The CDR3 extends over 16 amino acids. In DNA, the CDR3 is TGTGCCACCAGCCCCCCGGATAGCGGGGGCGGAAGGACCCAGTACTTC. Translation: CATSPPDSGGGRTQYF.

V and J are TRBV30 and TRBJ2-7, with 9 bases fitting TRBD1. Unmatched junction bases numbered 2, after V lost 3 bases and J lost 2 bases. CDR3 length equals 13 residues. CDR1 GTSNPN and CDR2 SVGIG come from the germline V gene (reference sequence). The CDR3 DNA is TGTGCCTGGAGGGGGGACAGGGCCTACGAGCAGTACTTC. Protein sequence: CAWRGDRAYEQYF.

This chain uses TRBV6-1 with TRBJ1-3; D call uncertain. The CDR3 contains 15 residues. CDR1 is MNHNS, CDR2 SASEGT, per germline. The V end lost 7 bases, the J end lost 0 bases, and 13 bases lay between the germline ends. CDR3 nucleotides: TGTGCCAGCACGAGCATCTTATTCTCTGGAAACACCATATATTTT. As protein: CASTSILFSGNTIYF.

The V call is TRBV5-1, the J call TRBJ2-3; 9 bases map to TRBD2. CDR3 length equals 15 residues. V was clipped by 4 bases and J by 3 bases; unmatched bases: 6. Germline V gene data show CDR1 as SGHRS and CDR2 as YFSETQ. The CDR3 nucleotides read TGCGCCAGCAGCCTGAGCGGGGGGAATACAGATACGCAGTATTTT. This codes for CASSLSGGNTDTQYF.

This clone came up a few times. This rearrangement joins TRBV2 to TRBJ2-1, with 8 bases matching TRBD2. The CDR3 is made up of 15 amino acids. V was pared by 3 bases and J by 7 bases, with 8 bases of the junction left unmatched. Germline V gene sequence: CDR1 SNHLY, CDR2 FYNNEI. This CDR3 is CASSEAGGTWNEQFF. The CDR3 bases are TGTGCCAGCAGTGAGGCGGGGGGCACGTGGAATGAGCAGTTCTTC.

A note on this clone: One junction end disagrees with the germline gene, perhaps due to a read error. The same CDR3 arises from other DNA sequences in this sample as well. The V and J genes are TRBV7-6 and TRBJ2-5; unclear D gene. The CDR3 has 14 residues. CDR1 and CDR2 from the germline V gene are SGHVS and FNYEAQ. For the CDR3, the DNA is TGCGCCAGCAGCAAACATCAGATCAGGGAGACCCAGTACTTC. Translation: CASSKHQIRETQYF.

The chain links TRBV4-2 to TRBJ2-1, with TRBD2 matching over 11 bases. The CDR3 loop spans 19 amino acids. J lost 0 bases, V lost 1 base, and 8 bases had no gene match. Germline V lookup: CDR1 LGHNA, CDR2 YNFKEQ. CDR3 sequence reads: CASSQGTSGGVSSYNEQFF. The CDR3 DNA is TGTGCCAGCAGCCAAGGAACTAGCGGGGGAGTTAGCTCCTACAATGAGCAGTTCTTC.

The V call is TRBV5-1, the J call TRBJ2-7; D perhaps matches TRBD1 (5 bases). The germline CDR1 and CDR2 sequences are SGHRS and YFSETQ. The CDR3 consists of 15 residues. The germline V and J ends were trimmed by 4 bases and 0 bases, with 14 bases remaining between them. The CDR3 spells CASSIPADSSYEQYF. The CDR3 bases are TGCGCCAGCAGCATTCCCGCAGACAGCTCCTACGAGCAGTACTTC.

This sequence joins TRBV14 and TRBJ2-6; no clear D. V was shortened by 4 bases and J by 0 bases, with 16 bases between the two germline ends. Germline-derived CDR1 and CDR2 are SGHDN and FVKESK. This CDR3 has 18 residues. CDR3 bases: TGTGCCAGCAGCCCGCCCGGCACAGCCGTCTCTGGGGCCAACGTCCTGACTTTC. Its translation: CASSPPGTAVSGANVLTF.